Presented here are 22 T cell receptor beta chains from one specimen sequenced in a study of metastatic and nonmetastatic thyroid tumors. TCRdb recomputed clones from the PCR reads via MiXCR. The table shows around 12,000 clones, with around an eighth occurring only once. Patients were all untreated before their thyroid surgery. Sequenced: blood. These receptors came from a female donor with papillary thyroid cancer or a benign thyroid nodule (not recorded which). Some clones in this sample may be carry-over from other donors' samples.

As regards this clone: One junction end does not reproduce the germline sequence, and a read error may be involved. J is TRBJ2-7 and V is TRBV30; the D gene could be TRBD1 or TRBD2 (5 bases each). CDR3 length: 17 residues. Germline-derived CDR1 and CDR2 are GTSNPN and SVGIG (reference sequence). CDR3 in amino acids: CAWSSIVDPKTGAEQHF. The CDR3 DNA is TGTGCCTGGAGTAGTATAGTAGATCCCAAAACCGGGGCCGAGCAGCACTTC.

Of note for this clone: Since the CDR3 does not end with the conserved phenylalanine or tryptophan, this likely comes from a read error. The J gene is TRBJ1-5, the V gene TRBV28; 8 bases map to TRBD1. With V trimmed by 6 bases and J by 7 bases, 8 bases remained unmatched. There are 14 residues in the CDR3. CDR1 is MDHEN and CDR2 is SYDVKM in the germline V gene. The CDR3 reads CASRSTGDVQPQHL. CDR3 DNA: TGTGCCAGCAGATCGACAGGGGATGTACAGCCCCAGCATCTT.

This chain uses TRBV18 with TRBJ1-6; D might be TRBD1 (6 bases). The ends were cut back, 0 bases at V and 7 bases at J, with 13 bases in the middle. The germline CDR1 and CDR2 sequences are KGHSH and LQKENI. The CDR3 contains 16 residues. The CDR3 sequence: CASSPPSRGSNSPLHF. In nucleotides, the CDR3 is TGTGCCAGCTCACCACCGAGCAGGGGAAGCAATTCACCCCTCCACTTT.

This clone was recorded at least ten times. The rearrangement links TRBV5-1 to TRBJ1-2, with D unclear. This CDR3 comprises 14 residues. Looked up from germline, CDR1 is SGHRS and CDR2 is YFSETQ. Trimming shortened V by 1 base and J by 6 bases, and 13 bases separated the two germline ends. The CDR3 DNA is TGCGCCAGCAGCTTGTCATCAGGATTGGATGGCTACACCTTC. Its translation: CASSLSSGLDGYTF.

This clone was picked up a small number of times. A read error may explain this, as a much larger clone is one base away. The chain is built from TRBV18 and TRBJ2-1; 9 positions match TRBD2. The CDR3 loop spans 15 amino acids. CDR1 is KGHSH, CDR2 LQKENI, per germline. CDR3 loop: CASSSTSGPYNEQLF. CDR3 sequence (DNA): TGTGCCAGCTCCTCGACTAGCGGCCCGTACAATGAGCAGCTCTTC.

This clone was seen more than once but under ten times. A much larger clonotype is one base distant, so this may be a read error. In nucleotides, the CDR3 is TGCATCGTTGACTCCGGTCTATTGTTCTTC. Its protein product is CIVDSGLLFF. The V and J genes are TRBV29-1 and TRBJ2-1, with no clear D. The CDR3 runs to 10 residues. Per germline, CDR1 SQVTM and CDR2 ANQGSEA.

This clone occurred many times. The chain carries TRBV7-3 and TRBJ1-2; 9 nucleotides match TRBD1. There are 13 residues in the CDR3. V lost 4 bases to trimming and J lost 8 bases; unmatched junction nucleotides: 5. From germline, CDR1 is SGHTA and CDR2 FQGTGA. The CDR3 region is CASSSGTGIGYTF. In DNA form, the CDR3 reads TGTGCCAGCAGCTCCGGGACAGGGATAGGCTACACCTTC.

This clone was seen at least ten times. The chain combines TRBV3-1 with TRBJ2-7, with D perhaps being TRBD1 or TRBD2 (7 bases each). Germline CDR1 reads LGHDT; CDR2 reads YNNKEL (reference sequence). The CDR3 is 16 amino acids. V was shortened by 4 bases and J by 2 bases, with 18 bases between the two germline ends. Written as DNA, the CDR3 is TGTGCCAGCAGCCCAGGGGGGGGGAATCTTGCCTACGAGCAGTACTTC. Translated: CASSPGGGNLAYEQYF.

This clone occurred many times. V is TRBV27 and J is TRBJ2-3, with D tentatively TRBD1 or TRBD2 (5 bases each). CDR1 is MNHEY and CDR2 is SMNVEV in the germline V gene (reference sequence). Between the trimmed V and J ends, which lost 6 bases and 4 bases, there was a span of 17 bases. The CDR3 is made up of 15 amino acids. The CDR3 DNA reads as TGTGCCAGCAGCCTATCGGGGCGACCCCCAGATACGCAGTATTTT. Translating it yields CASSLSGRPPDTQYF.

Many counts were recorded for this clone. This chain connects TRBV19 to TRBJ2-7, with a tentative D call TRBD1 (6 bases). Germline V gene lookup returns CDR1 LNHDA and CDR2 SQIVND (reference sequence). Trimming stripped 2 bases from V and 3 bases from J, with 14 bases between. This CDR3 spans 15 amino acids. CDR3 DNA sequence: TGTGCCAGTAGTATATCCTCGGACAGTTTCTACGAGCAGTACTTC. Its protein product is CASSISSDSFYEQYF.

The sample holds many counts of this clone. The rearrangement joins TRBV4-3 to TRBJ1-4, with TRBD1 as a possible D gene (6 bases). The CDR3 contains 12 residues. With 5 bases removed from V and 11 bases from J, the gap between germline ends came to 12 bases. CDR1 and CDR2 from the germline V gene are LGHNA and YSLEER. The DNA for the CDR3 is TGCGCCAGCAGCTCCGAGCAGGGGAAACTGTTTTTT. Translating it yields CASSSEQGKLFF.

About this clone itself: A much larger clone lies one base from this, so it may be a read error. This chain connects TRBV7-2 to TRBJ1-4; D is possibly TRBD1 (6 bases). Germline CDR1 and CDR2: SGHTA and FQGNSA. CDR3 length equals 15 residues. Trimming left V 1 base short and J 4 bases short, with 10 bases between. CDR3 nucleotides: TGTGCCAGCAGCTTAGATCTGGGACATAATGAAAAACTGTTTTTT. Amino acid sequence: CASSLDLGHNEKLFF.

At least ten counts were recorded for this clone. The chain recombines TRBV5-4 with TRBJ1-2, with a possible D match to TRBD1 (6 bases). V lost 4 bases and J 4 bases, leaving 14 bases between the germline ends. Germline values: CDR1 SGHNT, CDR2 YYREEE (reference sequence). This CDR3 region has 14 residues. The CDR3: CASSSRGFSYGYTF. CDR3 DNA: TGTGCCAGCAGCAGCAGGGGCTTTAGCTATGGCTACACCTTC.

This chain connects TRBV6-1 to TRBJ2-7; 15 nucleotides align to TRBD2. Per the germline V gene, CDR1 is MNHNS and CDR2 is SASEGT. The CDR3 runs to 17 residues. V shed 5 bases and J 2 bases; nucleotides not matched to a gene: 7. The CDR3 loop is CASSQGLAGGLTYEQYF. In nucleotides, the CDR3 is TGTGCCAGCAGTCAGGGACTAGCGGGAGGCCTAACCTACGAGCAGTACTTC.

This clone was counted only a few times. This CDR3 is CASSESSGGNEQFF. The CDR3 DNA reads TGTGCCAGCAGTGAATCCAGTGGGGGAAATGAGCAGTTCTTC. The V call is TRBV6-1, the J call TRBJ2-1; D could derive from TRBD1 or TRBD2 (5 bases each). The CDR3 contains 14 residues. Looked up from germline, CDR1 is MNHNS and CDR2 is SASEGT. Deletions cut 2 bases from V and 7 bases from J, with 12 bases between.

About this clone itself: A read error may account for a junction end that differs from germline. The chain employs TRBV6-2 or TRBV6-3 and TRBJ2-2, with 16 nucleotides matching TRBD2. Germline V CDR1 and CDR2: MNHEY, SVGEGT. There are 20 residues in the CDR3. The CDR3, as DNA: TGTGCCAGCACCCCCCTACCGGGACTAGCGGGAGGGCCGGGCACCGTGGAGCTGTTTTTT. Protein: CASTPLPGLAGGPGTVELFF.

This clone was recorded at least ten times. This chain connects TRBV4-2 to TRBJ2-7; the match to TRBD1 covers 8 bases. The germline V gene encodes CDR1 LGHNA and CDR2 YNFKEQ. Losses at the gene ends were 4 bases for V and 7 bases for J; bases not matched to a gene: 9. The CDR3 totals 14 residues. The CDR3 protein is CASSPRTGSDEQYF. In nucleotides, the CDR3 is TGTGCCAGCAGCCCGAGGACAGGGTCCGATGAGCAGTACTTC.

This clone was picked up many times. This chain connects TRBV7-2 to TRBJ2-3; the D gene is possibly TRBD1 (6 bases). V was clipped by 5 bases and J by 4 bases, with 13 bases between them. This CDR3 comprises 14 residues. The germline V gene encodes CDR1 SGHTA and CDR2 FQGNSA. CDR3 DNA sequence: TGTGCCAGCAGCCCCACCGGGACATCAGATACGCAGTATTTT. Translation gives CASSPTGTSDTQYF.

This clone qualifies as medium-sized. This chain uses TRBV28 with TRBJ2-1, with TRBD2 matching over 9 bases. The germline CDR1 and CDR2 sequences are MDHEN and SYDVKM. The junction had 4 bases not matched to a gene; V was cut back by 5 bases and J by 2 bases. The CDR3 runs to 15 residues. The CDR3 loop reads CASSTGGGAYNEQFF. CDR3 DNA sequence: TGTGCCAGCAGTACAGGCGGGGGGGCCTACAATGAGCAGTTCTTC.

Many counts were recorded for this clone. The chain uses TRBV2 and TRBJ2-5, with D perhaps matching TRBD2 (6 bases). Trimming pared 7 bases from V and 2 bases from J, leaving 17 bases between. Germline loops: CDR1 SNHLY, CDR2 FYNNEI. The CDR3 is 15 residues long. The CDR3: CASIPRGGDQETQYF. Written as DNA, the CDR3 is TGTGCCAGCATACCGCGGGGTGGGGATCAAGAGACCCAGTACTTC.

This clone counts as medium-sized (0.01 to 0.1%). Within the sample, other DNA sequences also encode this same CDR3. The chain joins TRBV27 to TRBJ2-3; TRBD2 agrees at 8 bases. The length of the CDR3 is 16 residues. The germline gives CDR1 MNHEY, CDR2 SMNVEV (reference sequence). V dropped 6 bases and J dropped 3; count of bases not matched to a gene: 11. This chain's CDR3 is CASSGPRASGTDTQYF. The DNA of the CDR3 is TGTGCCAGCAGCGGGCCCAGAGCTAGCGGGACAGATACGCAGTATTTT.

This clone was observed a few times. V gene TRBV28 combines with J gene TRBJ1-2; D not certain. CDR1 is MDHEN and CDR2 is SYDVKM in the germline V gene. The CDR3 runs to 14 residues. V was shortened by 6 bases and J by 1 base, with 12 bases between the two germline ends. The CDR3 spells CASSGLPHNYGYTF. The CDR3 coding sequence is TGTGCCAGCAGCGGACTTCCTCATAACTATGGCTACACCTTC.